Listed below are T cell receptor beta chains from one sample, sequenced in a study of blood T cell repertoires in COVID-19. Here immunoSEQ multiplex PCR was the method, and the copy in TCRdb shows in-frame clones only, minus some. In the table there are approximately 99,000 clones, 88% of which are singletons. The sample comprised peripheral blood. Receptor source: a human donor in a cohort sampled during active COVID-19. Both conserved end residues are part of each CDR3. The D gene is left open where the match is weak. The size of a clone is reported for some rows only, either as once, few or many, or as a class for expanded clones.

size,J,D,V,DNA,CDR3
.,TRBJ2-1,TRBD1,TRBV5-4,TGTGCCAGCAGCTTCCGGGACAGGGGGCTGAATGAGCAGTTCTTC,CASSFRDRGLNEQFF
.,TRBJ1-2,.,TRBV19,TGTGCCAGTCAGCTCGGGACACTTGCTAACTATGGCTACACCTTC,CASQLGTLANYGYTF
.,TRBJ1-1,.,TRBV3-1/TRBV3-2,TGTGCCAGCAGCCTGGGCCATGGGAACACTGAAGCTTTCTTT,CASSLGHGNTEAFF
.,TRBJ2-1,.,TRBV5-4,TGTGCCAGCAGCTTCCTTGGGGGGACAGATCAGTTCTTC,CASSFLGGTDQFF
once,TRBJ1-2,TRBD1,TRBV2,TGTGCCAGCGGGAGGACAGGTTTAGACTATGGCTACACCTTC,CASGRTGLDYGYTF
.,TRBJ2-5,TRBD2,TRBV27,TGTGCCAGCAGTTCGGGACTAGCGGGGGCGGGGGAGACCCAGTACTTC,CASSSGLAGAGETQYF
.,TRBJ2-7,.,TRBV4-1,TGCGCCAGCAGCCAAGAAGCGGGCAGGTACTACGAGCAGTACTTC,CASSQEAGRYYEQYF
.,TRBJ2-1,TRBD2,TRBV5-6,TGTGCCAGCAGCTTAAGCGGGGGCTCCTACAATGAGCAGTTCTTC,CASSLSGGSYNEQFF
.,TRBJ1-1,.,TRBV6-5,TGTGCCAGCAGTTACAGGGGCGGTCACACTGAAGCTTTCTTT,CASSYRGGHTEAFF
.,TRBJ2-7,TRBD1,TRBV6-6,TGTGCCAGCAGTCAGGACAGGTCCTACGAGCAGTACTTC,CASSQDRSYEQYF
.,TRBJ1-2,.,TRBV14,TGTGCCAGCAGCCGTCCGGGGGGGAATGGCTATGGCTACACCTTC,CASSRPGGNGYGYTF
.,TRBJ1-3,.,TRBV15,TGTGCCACCAGCAGAGGGACTAACTCTGGAAACACCATATATTTT,CATSRGTNSGNTIYF
.,TRBJ1-1,.,TRBV12-3/TRBV12-4,TGTGCCAGCAGTCGGGGGGTTGTACCTGAAGCTTTCTTT,CASSRGVVPEAFF
.,TRBJ2-7,TRBD1,TRBV4-1,TGCGCCAGCAGCCAAGGACAGGGGTGGGAGCAGTACTTC,CASSQGQGWEQYF
few,TRBJ1-2,.,TRBV6-1,TGTGCCAGCAGGGAAGGCGGTTTCGGCTATGGCTACACCTTC,CASREGGFGYGYTF
.,TRBJ2-7,.,TRBV7-9,TGTGCCAGCAGCAGTTGGACACTTACACCCTACGAGCAGTACTTC,CASSSWTLTPYEQYF
.,TRBJ1-6,.,TRBV7-9,TGTGCCAGCAGCTCGAGACTGGAACCCCTCCACTTT,CASSSRLEPLHF
.,TRBJ2-1,.,TRBV7-6,TGTGCCAGCAGCTTAGCATCGGAACAGAACAGTGAGCAGTTCTTC,CASSLASEQNSEQFF
.,TRBJ2-1,TRBD2,TRBV11-2,TGTGCCAGCAGATATAGGGGTAGCGGGGCAGACAATGAGCAGTTCTTC,CASRYRGSGADNEQFF
.,TRBJ2-1,TRBD2,TRBV18,TGTGCCAGCTCACCTAGGTCCCAGACTAGCGGTACCTACAATGAGCAGTTCTTC,CASSPRSQTSGTYNEQFF
.,TRBJ2-7,TRBD1,TRBV28,TGTGCCAGCAGACAGGGGATCCACGAGCAGTACTTC,CASRQGIHEQYF
.,TRBJ1-1,.,TRBV6-2/TRBV6-3,TGTGCCAGCAGTTTGACACTGAACACTGAAGCTTTCTTT,CASSLTLNTEAFF
few,TRBJ2-3,.,TRBV25-1,TGTGCCAGCAGTGAATCCGGGGAGGAGAGCACAGATACGCAGTATTTT,CASSESGEESTDTQYF
once,TRBJ2-1,.,TRBV18,TGTGCCAGCTCACGCGGGACAGCCCCCAATGAGCAGTTCTTC,CASSRGTAPNEQFF
.,TRBJ1-2,.,TRBV5-6,TGTGCCAGCAGCTTGAAGGGGATCTATGGCTACACCTTC,CASSLKGIYGYTF
.,TRBJ1-1,.,TRBV5-1,TGCGCCAGCAGCTTGTTCGGGGGTTTCACTGAAGCTTTCTTT,CASSLFGGFTEAFF
.,TRBJ2-2,TRBD1,TRBV2,TGTGCCAGCAGGGCCCAACAGGGGACCGGGGAGCTGTTTTTT,CASRAQQGTGELFF
.,TRBJ2-1,TRBD2,TRBV7-3,TGTGCCAGCAGCTCAATAGCGGGAGCGGGCAATGAGCAGTTCTTC,CASSSIAGAGNEQFF
once,TRBJ1-4,TRBD1,TRBV5-6,TGTGCCAGCAGCCCTCAGGGGGCAACTAATGAAAAACTGTTTTTT,CASSPQGATNEKLFF
.,TRBJ1-2,.,TRBV20-1,TGCAGTGCTAGTCGGGGGGTTGGGGACTACACCTTC,CSASRGVGDYTF
once,TRBJ1-5,.,TRBV2,TGTGCCAGCAGTGAAGGGGAGGGTCTAGGACAGCCCCAGCATTTT,CASSEGEGLGQPQHF
.,TRBJ2-1,.,TRBV3-1/TRBV3-2,TGTGCCAGCAGCCAAGACTCGGGGGTTCGGAATGAGCAGTTCTTC,CASSQDSGVRNEQFF
.,TRBJ2-1,TRBD2,TRBV9,TGTGCCAGCAGCGTAGGAGCGGGGGGGTACAATGAGCAGTTCTTC,CASSVGAGGYNEQFF
.,TRBJ1-5,.,TRBV28,TGTGCCAGCAGCCCTATTAAGGGGCGCAATCAGCCCCAGCATTTT,CASSPIKGRNQPQHF
.,TRBJ2-5,.,TRBV11-3,TGTGCCAGCAGCCTAGGCCACGGCGGCCTACAAGAGACCCAGTACTTC,CASSLGHGGLQETQYF
.,TRBJ1-1,.,TRBV30,TGTGCCTGGAGGTATCAGGACACTGAAGCTTTCTTT,CAWRYQDTEAFF
.,TRBJ2-5,TRBD1,TRBV5-1,TGCGCCAGCAGCTGGGGACAGTCAGTTCAAGAGACCCAGTACTTC,CASSWGQSVQETQYF
.,TRBJ2-5,TRBD2,TRBV29-1,TGCAGCGGGCAGACTAGCGGGAGTGAGACCCAGTACTTC,CSGQTSGSETQYF
.,TRBJ1-6,.,TRBV19,TGTGCCAGCCACTCGGGAGGGGATTCACCCCTCCACTTT,CASHSGGDSPLHF
once,TRBJ1-3,.,TRBV15,TGTGCCACCAGAACCGGATCAGGGGTGGACGCTGGAAACACCATATATTTT,CATRTGSGVDAGNTIYF
once,TRBJ2-7,TRBD1,TRBV19,TGTGCCAGTAGTATCGAGGGGGCGATCTACGAGCAGTACTTC,CASSIEGAIYEQYF
.,TRBJ2-2,.,TRBV6-5,TGTGCCAGCACCTTAGCGGCGAACACCGGGGAGCTGTTTTTT,CASTLAANTGELFF